One sample yielded the 5 T cell receptor beta chains listed below, sequenced in a study of T-cell reconstitution after alpha-beta-depleted transplantation in children. For TCRbeta, the library was prepared with unique molecular identifiers. TCRdb reanalysed the PCR reads using MiXCR and keeps one entry per CDR3 protein. Among about 500,000 distinct CDR3 sequences listed, approximately 32% were seen once. The sequenced sample was PBMCs from the stem cell graft donor, obtained from the stem cell graft. These receptors came from a human donor who donated a stem cell graft to a child with aplastic anemia.

The rearrangement joins TRBV29-1 to TRBJ1-1; 7 bases fit TRBD1. The CDR3 length is 14 residues. Unmatched junction bases numbered 7, after V lost 6 bases and J lost 0 bases. The germline CDR1 and CDR2 sequences are SQVTM and ANQGSEA. This CDR3 reads CSVGQVPMNTEAFF. In DNA form, the CDR3 reads TGCAGCGTCGGACAGGTCCCCATGAACACTGAAGCTTTCTTT.

This clonotype was seen a handful of times. The rearrangement links TRBV27 to TRBJ2-7; TRBD1 agrees at 9 bases. The CDR3 consists of 14 residues. Germline V gene sequence: CDR1 MNHEY, CDR2 SMNVEV (reference sequence). J gave up 4 bases and V 4 bases, and 5 bases lay outside the gene matches. CDR3 sequence reads: CASSSTTGGYEQYF. The CDR3 bases are TGTGCCAGCAGTTCAACGACAGGGGGTTACGAGCAGTACTTC.

This rearrangement joins TRBV7-9 to TRBJ2-5; the D gene is possibly TRBD2 (5 bases). Between the trimmed V and J ends, which lost 3 bases and 3 bases, there was a span of 14 bases. Germline CDR1 is SEHNR and CDR2 is FQNEAQ (reference sequence). The CDR3 contains 15 residues. CDR3 in amino acids: CASSFRGPPKETQYF. The CDR3 bases are TGTGCCAGCAGCTTCCGAGGGCCCCCCAAAGAGACCCAGTACTTC.

In its sample, this clonotype was seen a few times. J is TRBJ1-5 and V is TRBV20-1; D remains ambiguous. From germline, CDR1 is DFQATT and CDR2 SNEGSKA (reference sequence). Trimming cost V 0 bases and J 0 bases, with 12 bases left between them. The length of the CDR3 is 16 residues. The CDR3 region is CSARDGEFNSNQPQHF. In nucleotides, the CDR3 is TGCAGTGCTAGAGATGGGGAGTTTAATAGCAATCAGCCCCAGCATTTT.

The chain carries TRBV7-2 and TRBJ2-7, with no clear D. From germline, CDR1 is SGHTA and CDR2 FQGNSA. V was pared by 1 base and J by 2 bases, with 9 bases between. The CDR3 runs to 14 residues. CDR3 bases: TGTGCCAGCAGCTTAGATATCTTTGCCTACGAGCAGTACGTC. Protein sequence: CASSLDIFAYEQYV.